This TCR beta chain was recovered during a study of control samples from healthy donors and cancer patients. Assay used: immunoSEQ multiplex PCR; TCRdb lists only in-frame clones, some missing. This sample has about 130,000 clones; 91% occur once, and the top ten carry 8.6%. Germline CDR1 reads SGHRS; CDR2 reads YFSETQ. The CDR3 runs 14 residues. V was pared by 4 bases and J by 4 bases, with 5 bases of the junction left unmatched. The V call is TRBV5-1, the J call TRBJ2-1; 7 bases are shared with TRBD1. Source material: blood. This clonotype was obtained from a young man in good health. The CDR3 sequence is CASSQGQLYNEQFF. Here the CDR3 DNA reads TGCGCCAGCAGCCAGGGACAGTTATACAATGAGCAGTTCTTC.